This passage covers 3 T cell receptor beta chains from one sample sequenced in a study of cytomegalovirus exposure and HLA in healthy donors. The PCR was carried out with 60 Vbeta primers and 13 Jbeta primers. Generated by immunoSEQ multiplex PCR, the TCRdb table keeps only in-frame clones and is missing some. Of roughly 150,000 clones listed, 80% are singletons. Specimen: PBMCs. These receptors were obtained from a man between 18 and 29 years old in good health and CMV-seropositive.

The chain employs TRBV15 and TRBJ2-4; D perhaps matches TRBD1 (6 bases). Trimming took 0 bases from V and 0 from J, leaving 15 bases between them. This CDR3 region has 18 residues. The germline V gene has CDR1 LNHNV and CDR2 YYDKDF (reference sequence). This chain's CDR3 is CATSRDKGVDGAKNIQYF. In DNA form, the CDR3 reads TGTGCCACCAGCAGAGATAAGGGGGTCGATGGAGCCAAAAACATTCAGTACTTC. The whole variable domain, remainder taken from reference TRBV15 and TRBJ2-4, is DAMVIQNPRYQVTQFGKPVTLSCSQTLNHNVMYWYQQKSSQAPKLLFHYYDKDFNNEADTPDNFQSRRPNTSFCFLDIRSPGLGDTAMYLCATSRDKGVDGAKNIQYFGAGTRLSVL.

The chain employs TRBV11-2 and TRBJ2-7; the D is unclear. This CDR3 is 11 amino acids long. Trimming took off 5 bases at V and 3 bases at J, with 5 bases between the two ends. CDR1 is SGHAT, CDR2 FQNNGV, per germline. CDR3 bases: TGTGCCAGCAGCCATTTCTACGAGCAGTACTTC. The encoded protein is CASSHFYEQYF. Full variable domain (rest looked up from reference TRBV11-2 and TRBJ2-7): EAGVAQSPRYKIIEKRQSVAFWCNPISGHATLYWYQQILGQGPKLLIQFQNNGVVDDSQLPKDRFSAERLKGVDSTLKIQPAKLEDSAVYLCASSHFYEQYFGPGTRLTVT.

The V call is TRBV23-1, the J call TRBJ1-5, with TRBD1 matching 11 bases. TRBV23-1 is classed as an ORF, of uncertain function. J lost 4 bases, V lost 9 bases, and 11 bases had no gene match. This CDR3 is built from 16 residues. The CDR3 protein is CARRGTGGWGNQPQHF. CDR3 sequence (DNA): TGCGCCAGGAGGGGGACAGGGGGTTGGGGAAATCAGCCCCAGCATTTT.